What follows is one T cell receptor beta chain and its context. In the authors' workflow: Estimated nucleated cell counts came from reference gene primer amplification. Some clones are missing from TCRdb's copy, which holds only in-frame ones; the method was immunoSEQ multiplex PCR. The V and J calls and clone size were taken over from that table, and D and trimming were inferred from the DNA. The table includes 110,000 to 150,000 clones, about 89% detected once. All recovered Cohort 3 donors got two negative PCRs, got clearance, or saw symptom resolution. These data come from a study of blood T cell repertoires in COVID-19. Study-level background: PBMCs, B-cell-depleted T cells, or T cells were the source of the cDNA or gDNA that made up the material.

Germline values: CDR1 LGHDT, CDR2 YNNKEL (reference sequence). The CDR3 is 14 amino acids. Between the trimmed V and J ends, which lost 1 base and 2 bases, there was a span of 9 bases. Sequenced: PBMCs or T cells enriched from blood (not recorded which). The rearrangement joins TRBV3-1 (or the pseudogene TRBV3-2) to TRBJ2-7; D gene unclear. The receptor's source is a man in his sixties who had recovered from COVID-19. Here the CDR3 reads CASSQARRAYEQYF. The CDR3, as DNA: TGTGCCAGCAGCCAAGCCAGGCGCGCCTACGAGCAGTACTTC.